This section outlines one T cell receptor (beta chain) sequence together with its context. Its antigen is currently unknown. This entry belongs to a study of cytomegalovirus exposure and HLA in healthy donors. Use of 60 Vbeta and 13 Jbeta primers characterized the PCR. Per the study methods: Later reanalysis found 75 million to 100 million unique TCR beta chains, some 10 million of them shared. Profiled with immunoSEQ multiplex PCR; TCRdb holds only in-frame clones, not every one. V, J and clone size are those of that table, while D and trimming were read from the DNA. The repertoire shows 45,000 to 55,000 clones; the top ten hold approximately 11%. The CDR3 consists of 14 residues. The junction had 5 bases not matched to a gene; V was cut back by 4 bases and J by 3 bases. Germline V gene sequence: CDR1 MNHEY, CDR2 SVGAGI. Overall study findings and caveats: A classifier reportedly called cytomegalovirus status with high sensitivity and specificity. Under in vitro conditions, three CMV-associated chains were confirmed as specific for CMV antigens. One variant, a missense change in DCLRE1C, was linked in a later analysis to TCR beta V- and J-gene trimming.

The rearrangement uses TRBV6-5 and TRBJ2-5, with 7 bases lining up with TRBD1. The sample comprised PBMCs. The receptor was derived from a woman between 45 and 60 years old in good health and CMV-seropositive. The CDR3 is CASSLTGTKETQYF. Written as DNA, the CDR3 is TGTGCCAGCAGTTTGACAGGGACGAAAGAGACCCAGTACTTC.